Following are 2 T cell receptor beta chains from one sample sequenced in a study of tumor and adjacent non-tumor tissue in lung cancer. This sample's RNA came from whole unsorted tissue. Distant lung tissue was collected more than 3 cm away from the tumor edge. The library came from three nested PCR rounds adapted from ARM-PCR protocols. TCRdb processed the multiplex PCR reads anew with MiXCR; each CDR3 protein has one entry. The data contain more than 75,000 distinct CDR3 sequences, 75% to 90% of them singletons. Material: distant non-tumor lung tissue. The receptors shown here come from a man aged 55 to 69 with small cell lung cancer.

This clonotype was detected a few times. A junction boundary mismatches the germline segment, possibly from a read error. The CDR3 DNA is TGCGCCAGCAGAAGACAGGCGAACACTGAAGCTCTCTTT. It specifies CASRRQANTEALF. V gene TRBV10-2 combines with J gene TRBJ1-1; perhaps TRBD1 as D (6 bases). This CDR3 comprises 13 residues. Looked up from germline, CDR1 is WSHSY and CDR2 is SAAADI.

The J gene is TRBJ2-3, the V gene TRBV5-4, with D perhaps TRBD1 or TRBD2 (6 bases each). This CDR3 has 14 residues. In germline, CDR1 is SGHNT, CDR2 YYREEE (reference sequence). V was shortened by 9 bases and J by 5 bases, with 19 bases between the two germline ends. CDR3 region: CANRVPGGQDTQYF. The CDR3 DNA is TGTGCCAACCGCGTGCCCGGGGGCCAAGATACGCAGTATTTT.